This TCR beta chain originates from a study of T cell repertoires in cytomegalovirus infection. A note on this clonotype: Its target is unknown.

One entry per CDR3 protein results from TCRdb running MiXCR on the reads. The profile shows approximately 730,000 distinct CDR3 sequences, 25% to 30% of them singletons. V was cut by 0 bases and J by 6 bases, with 12 bases left in between. The CDR3 is 14 residues long. From germline, CDR1 is MNHEY and CDR2 SMNVEV (reference sequence). This clonotype originated in a human donor in good health (CMV status not recorded). Some clones in this sample may be carry-over from other donors' samples. The chain has TRBV27 and TRBJ2-7; tentative D call: TRBD1 (5 bases). Sample: cultured CD8+ T cells from PBMCs, taken from culture after CMV antigen stimulation. The CDR3 DNA sequence: TGTGCCAGCAGTTTATCAGCAGGGTGGGGCGAGCAGTACTTC. Translation gives CASSLSAGWGEQYF.